Listed below are T cell receptor beta chains from one sample, sequenced in a study of cytotoxic CD8 clonotypes in ibrutinib-treated CLL. Clones were sequenced by immunoSEQ multiplex PCR, and TCRdb holds only the in-frame ones, with some missing. The repertoire holds about 140,000 clones, with about 84% as singletons. The sample in question was PBMCs, obtained after 36 months of ibrutinib treatment. Receptors originate from a human donor with chronic lymphocytic leukemia. Each CDR3 is given with its conserved first and last residue. D genes are given only for firm matches. Only part of the rows carry a size: once, few, many, or a class if the clone is expanded.

v_call,j_call,d_call,clone_size,cdr3_nt,cdr3_aa
TRBV28,TRBJ2-3,.,.,TGTGCCAGCAGTCCCCCTGGGACCGTACACACAGATACGCAGTATTTT,CASSPPGTVHTDTQYF
TRBV11-2,TRBJ1-1,.,.,TGTGCCAGCAGCTTAGATTCCGGAGGCACTGAAGCTTTCTTT,CASSLDSGGTEAFF
TRBV19,TRBJ2-7,TRBD1,.,TGTGCCAGTAGTACTGGACAGGGGGCCGAGCAGTACTTC,CASSTGQGAEQYF
TRBV4-2,TRBJ2-1,.,.,TGTGCCAGCAGCCAAGAAGTCTCTAGGCCCTCCTACAATGAGCAGTTCTTC,CASSQEVSRPSYNEQFF
TRBV7-6,TRBJ2-7,TRBD1,.,TGTGCCAGCAGCTTCGAACAGGGGGCTCAGGAGCAGTACTTC,CASSFEQGAQEQYF
TRBV18,TRBJ1-1,.,.,TGTGCCAGCTCCTTTAGGGAGGGCTTGAACACTGAAGCTTTCTTT,CASSFREGLNTEAFF
TRBV2,TRBJ1-5,TRBD1,.,TGTGCCAGCAGTGAGCGCAGGGGGCAGCCCCAGCATTTT,CASSERRGQPQHF
TRBV7-3,TRBJ1-1,TRBD1,.,TGTGCCAGCAGCTACGGGACAGGGAGCACTGAAGCTTTCTTT,CASSYGTGSTEAFF
TRBV30,TRBJ1-1,.,.,TGTGCCTGGAGTGTAGGAAACAGTGAAGCTTTCTTT,CAWSVGNSEAFF
TRBV19,TRBJ2-1,TRBD2,few,TGTGCCAGTAGTAAGGGCCCTAGCGGGCGCAATGAGCAGTTCTTC,CASSKGPSGRNEQFF
TRBV11-2,TRBJ1-2,.,.,TGTGCCAGCAGCTTAGGACAGAGGGGCCAGGACACCTTC,CASSLGQRGQDTF
TRBV19,TRBJ1-6,.,.,TGTGCCAGTACTACTACCGACGGGGGCCCCCTCCACTTT,CASTTTDGGPLHF
TRBV6-1,TRBJ2-6,TRBD2,.,TGTGCCAGCAGTGAAGCCGGGGGGGGCCTTGGGGCCAACGTCCTGACTTTC,CASSEAGGGLGANVLTF
TRBV6-5,TRBJ1-2,.,.,TGTGCCAGCAGTTACTCGACGAGGAGCAGGGGAGAACACACCTTC,CASSYSTRSRGEHTF
TRBV11-2,TRBJ2-7,.,.,TGTGCCAGCAGCTGGCAGCCGACTTACTACGAGCAGTACTTC,CASSWQPTYYEQYF
TRBV18,TRBJ1-4,.,.,TGTGCCAGCTCACCTGTGACAGGAAATGAAAAACTGTTTTTT,CASSPVTGNEKLFF
TRBV5-6,TRBJ2-7,.,.,TGTGCCAGCAGCTTGGATCCCCTTGGTACCTCCTACGAGCAGTACTTC,CASSLDPLGTSYEQYF
TRBV30,TRBJ1-2,.,few,TGTGCCTGGAGTGTACTGAGAGGAGGCTACACCTTC,CAWSVLRGGYTF
TRBV28,TRBJ1-6,.,.,TGTGCCAGCGAAGGCCCAGGGGCCTCCTCACCCCTCCACTTT,CASEGPGASSPLHF
TRBV15,TRBJ1-2,TRBD1,.,TGTGCCACCAGCAGACTGGGACAGGGGAGCGGCTACACCTTC,CATSRLGQGSGYTF
TRBV9,TRBJ2-7,.,.,TGTGCCAGCAGCTCAGGCGGGACGGCGCTTTACGAGCAGTACTTC,CASSSGGTALYEQYF
TRBV10-3,TRBJ2-1,.,medium-sized,TGTGCCATCAGCACTGACACCTACAATGAGCAGTTCTTC,CAISTDTYNEQFF
TRBV19,TRBJ2-3,.,.,TGTGCCAGTACTCTGAGAGGCGGGGGCCAGTCCTATACGCAGTATTTT,CASTLRGGGQSYTQYF
TRBV27,TRBJ2-7,TRBD1,few,TGTGCCAGCAGGATAGGGACAGCCTTAGGGGGCGAGCAGTACTTC,CASRIGTALGGEQYF
TRBV12-5,TRBJ1-5,.,once,TGTGCTAGTGGTTTGGTTGTGGCTACTGGGGTTCAGCCCCAGCATTTT,CASGLVVATGVQPQHF
TRBV27,TRBJ1-5,TRBD1,.,TGTGCCAGCAGTTCCTCAGGGGGCTGGGGCAATCAGCCCCAGCATTTT,CASSSSGGWGNQPQHF